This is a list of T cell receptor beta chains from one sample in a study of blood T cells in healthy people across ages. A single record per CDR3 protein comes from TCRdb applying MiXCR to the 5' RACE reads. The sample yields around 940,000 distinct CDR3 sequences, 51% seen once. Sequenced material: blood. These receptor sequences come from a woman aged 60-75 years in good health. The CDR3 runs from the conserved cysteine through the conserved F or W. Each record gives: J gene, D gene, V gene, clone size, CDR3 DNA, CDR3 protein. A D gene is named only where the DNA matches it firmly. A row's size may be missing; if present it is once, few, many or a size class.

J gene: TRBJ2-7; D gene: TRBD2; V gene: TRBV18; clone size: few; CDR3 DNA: TGTGCCAGCTCTGCCCTACCCGGGCAGGGAGGGGAGCAGTACTTC; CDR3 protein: CASSALPGQGGEQYF
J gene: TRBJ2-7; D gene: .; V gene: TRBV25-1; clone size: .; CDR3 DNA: TGTGCCAGCGGATTGTCGAGTGAGCAGTACTTC; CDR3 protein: CASGLSSEQYF
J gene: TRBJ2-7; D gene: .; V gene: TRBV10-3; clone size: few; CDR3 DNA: TGTGCCATCGGGGGAGGGGGAACCTACGAGCAGTACTTC; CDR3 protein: CAIGGGGTYEQYF
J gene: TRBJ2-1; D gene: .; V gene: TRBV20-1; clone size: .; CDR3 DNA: TGCAGTGCTAGATCCCGGGACTTCTACAATGAGCAGTTCTTC; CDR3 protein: CSARSRDFYNEQFF
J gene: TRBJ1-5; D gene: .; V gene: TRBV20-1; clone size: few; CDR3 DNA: TGCAGTGCTAGAGAGTTGAAGGGATGGGGCAATCAGCCCCAGCATTTT; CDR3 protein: CSARELKGWGNQPQHF
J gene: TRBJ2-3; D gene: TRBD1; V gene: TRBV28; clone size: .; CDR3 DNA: TGTGCCAGCAGCCTCCGCCGGACAGGGTACACAGATACGCAGTATTTT; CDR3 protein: CASSLRRTGYTDTQYF
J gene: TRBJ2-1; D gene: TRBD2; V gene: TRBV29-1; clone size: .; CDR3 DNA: TGCAGCGTTGATGCGGCTAGCGGGAGGGGTATGCAGTTCTTC; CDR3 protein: CSVDAASGRGMQFF
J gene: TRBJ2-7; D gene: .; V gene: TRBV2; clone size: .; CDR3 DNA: TGTGCCAGCACCCCGGGGACGTGGGGCTACGAGCAGTACTTC; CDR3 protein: CASTPGTWGYEQYF
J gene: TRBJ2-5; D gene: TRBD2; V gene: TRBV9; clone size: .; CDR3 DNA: TGTGCCAGCAGCTCTATAAGCGGGAGACGAGAGACCCAGTACTTC; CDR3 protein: CASSSISGRRETQYF
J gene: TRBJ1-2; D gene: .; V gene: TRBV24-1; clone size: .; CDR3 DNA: TGTGCCACCAGTGATGACCCAAGAGTAGAGGGCTACACCTTC; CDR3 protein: CATSDDPRVEGYTF
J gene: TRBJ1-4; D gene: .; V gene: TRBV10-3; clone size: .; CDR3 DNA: TGTGCCACCAGTGAGTCGGCAGGGACAAATGAAAAACTGTTTTTT; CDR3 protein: CATSESAGTNEKLFF
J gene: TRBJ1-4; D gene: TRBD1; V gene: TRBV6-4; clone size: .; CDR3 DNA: TGTGCCAGCAGTCTATCGGGACAGGGGAGCACTAATGAAAAACTGTTTTTT; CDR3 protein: CASSLSGQGSTNEKLFF
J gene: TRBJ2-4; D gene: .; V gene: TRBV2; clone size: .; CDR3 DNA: TGTGCCAGCAGTCCAAGGAGGTTAGCCAAAAACATTCAGTACTTC; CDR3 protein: CASSPRRLAKNIQYF
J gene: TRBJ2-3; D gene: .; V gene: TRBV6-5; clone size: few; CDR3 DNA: TGTGCCAGCAGTTACTCGGTTAGCTCAGATACGCAGTATTTT; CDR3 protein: CASSYSVSSDTQYF
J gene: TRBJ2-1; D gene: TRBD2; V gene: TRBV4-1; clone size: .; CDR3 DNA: TGCGCCAGCAGCCAAGTTCGACTAGCGGGAGGCCGTAAGCAGTTCTTC; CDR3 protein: CASSQVRLAGGRKQFF
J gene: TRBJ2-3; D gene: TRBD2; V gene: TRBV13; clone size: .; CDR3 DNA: TGTGCCAGCAGCTTTCTAGCGGGACCAGATACGCAGTATTTT; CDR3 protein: CASSFLAGPDTQYF
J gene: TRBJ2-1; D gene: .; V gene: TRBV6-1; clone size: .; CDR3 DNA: TGTGCCAGCCGACCTAGACAGATCGCTTACAATGAGCAGTTCTTC; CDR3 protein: CASRPRQIAYNEQFF
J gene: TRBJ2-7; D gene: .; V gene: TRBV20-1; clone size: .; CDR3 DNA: TGCAGTGCTAGTTGGGACCTGTTGGACGAGCAGTACTTC; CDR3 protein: CSASWDLLDEQYF
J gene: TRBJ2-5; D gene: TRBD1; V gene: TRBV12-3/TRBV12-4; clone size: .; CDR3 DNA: TGTGCCAGCAGTTTGGGGACAGGGGCGACCCAGTACTTC; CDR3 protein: CASSLGTGATQYF
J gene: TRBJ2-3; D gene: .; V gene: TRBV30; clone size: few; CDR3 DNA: TGTGCCTGGAGCGGGGGAGCAGATACGCAGTATTTT; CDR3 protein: CAWSGGADTQYF
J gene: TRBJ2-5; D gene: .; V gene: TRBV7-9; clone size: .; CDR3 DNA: TGTGCCAGCAGCATAGCGGTACAAGAGACCCAGTACTTC; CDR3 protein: CASSIAVQETQYF
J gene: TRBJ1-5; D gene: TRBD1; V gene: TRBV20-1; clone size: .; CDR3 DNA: TGCAGTGCTAGTCTGGGGACAGGGAACCGGCAGCCCCAGCATTTT; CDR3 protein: CSASLGTGNRQPQHF
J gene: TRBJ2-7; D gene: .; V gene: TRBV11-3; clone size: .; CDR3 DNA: TGTGCCAGCAGCTTAGGGGGCCTAGTATACAATGAGCAGTACTTC; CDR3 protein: CASSLGGLVYNEQYF
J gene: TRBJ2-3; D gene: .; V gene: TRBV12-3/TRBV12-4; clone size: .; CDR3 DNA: TGTGCCAGCAGCTCAAGCACAGATGCGCAGTATTTT; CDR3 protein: CASSSSTDAQYF
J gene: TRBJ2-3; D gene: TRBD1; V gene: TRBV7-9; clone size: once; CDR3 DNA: TGTGCCAGCAGCAAGAAAGAACAGGGGCCTGGGCAGTATTTT; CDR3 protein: CASSKKEQGPGQYF
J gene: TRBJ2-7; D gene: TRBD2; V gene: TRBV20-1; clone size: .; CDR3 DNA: TGCAGTGCTCTTGGACTAGCGGGTGCCTTGCAGTACTTC; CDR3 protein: CSALGLAGALQYF
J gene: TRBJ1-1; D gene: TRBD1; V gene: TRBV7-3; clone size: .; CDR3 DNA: TGTGCCAGCAGCTTAAGTCCCCTCGGACAGGGGATTTTCTTT; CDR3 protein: CASSLSPLGQGIFF
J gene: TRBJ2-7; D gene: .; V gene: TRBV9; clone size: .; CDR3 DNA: TGTGCCAGCAGTGGCCTTGGAGTACTACGCGAGCAGTACTTC; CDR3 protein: CASSGLGVLREQYF
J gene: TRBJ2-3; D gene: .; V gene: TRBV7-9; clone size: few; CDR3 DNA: TGTGCCAGCAGCCCTGGGGTTGGCATCCGAACAGATACGCAGTATTTT; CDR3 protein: CASSPGVGIRTDTQYF
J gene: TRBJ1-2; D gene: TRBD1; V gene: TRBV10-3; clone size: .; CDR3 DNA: TGTGCCATCCAAGACCGTCAGACAGGGGACGGCTACACCTTC; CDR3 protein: CAIQDRQTGDGYTF
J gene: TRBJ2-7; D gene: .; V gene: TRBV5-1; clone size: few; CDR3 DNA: TGCGCCAGCGGTCAGGGGTTAGACTACGAGCAGTACTTC; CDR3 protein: CASGQGLDYEQYF
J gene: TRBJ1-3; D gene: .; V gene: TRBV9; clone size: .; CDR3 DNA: TGTGCCAGCAGCGTTCGTCCACAGCGAAACACCATATATTTT; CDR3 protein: CASSVRPQRNTIYF
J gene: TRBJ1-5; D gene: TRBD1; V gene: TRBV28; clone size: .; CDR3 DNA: TGTGCCAGCAGCCTAGGGACAGGGTCTCGTCAGCCCCAGCATTTT; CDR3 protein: CASSLGTGSRQPQHF
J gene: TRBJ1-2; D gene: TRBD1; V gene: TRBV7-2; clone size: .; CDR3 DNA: TGTGCCAGCAGAGAGGGGACAGCGCTGGGATATGGCTACACCTTC; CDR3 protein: CASREGTALGYGYTF
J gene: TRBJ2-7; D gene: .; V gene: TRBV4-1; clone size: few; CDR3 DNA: TGCGCCAGCAGCCAAGGAGGCTCTGGCAGCTTCTACGAGCAGTACTTC; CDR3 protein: CASSQGGSGSFYEQYF
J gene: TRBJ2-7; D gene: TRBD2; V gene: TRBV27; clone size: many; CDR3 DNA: TGTGCCAGCAGTTTAGGGACTACCTACGAGCAGTACTTC; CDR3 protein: CASSLGTTYEQYF
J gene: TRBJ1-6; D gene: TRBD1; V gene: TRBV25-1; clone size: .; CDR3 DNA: TGTGCCAGCAGTCGGGACAGGCGAGATAATTCACCCCTCCACTTT; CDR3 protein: CASSRDRRDNSPLHF
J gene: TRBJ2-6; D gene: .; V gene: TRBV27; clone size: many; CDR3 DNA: TGTGCCAGCACCCCAACTGGGGCCAACGTCCTGACTTTC; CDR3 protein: CASTPTGANVLTF
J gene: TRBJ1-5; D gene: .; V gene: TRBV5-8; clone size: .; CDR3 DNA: TGTGCCAGCAGCTTAATCGAGGCAGGGCCTCAGCCCCAGCATTTT; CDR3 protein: CASSLIEAGPQPQHF
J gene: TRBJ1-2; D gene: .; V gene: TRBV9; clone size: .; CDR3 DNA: TGTGCCAGCAGCGCCATGACCCAAATTAACTATGGCTACACCTTC; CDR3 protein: CASSAMTQINYGYTF
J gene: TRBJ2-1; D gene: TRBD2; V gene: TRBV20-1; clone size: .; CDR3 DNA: TGCAGTGCTAGACCCACAGGACTAGCGGGAGGTCGGAATGAGCAGTTCTTC; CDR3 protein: CSARPTGLAGGRNEQFF
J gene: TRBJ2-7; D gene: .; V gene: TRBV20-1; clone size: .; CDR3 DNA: TGCAGTGCTAGAGGTTCCAGGGCCGTAGGGTACCGCTACGAGCAGTACTTC; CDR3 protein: CSARGSRAVGYRYEQYF
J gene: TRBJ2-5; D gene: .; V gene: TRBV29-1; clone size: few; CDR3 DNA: TGCAGCGTTGAGGGCCAGGACGGGGGAGAGACCCAGTACTTC; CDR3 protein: CSVEGQDGGETQYF
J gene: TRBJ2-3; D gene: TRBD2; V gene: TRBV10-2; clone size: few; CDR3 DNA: TGCGCCACCTACCCTAGCGGCTTTTTTACAGATACGCAGTATTTT; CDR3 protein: CATYPSGFFTDTQYF
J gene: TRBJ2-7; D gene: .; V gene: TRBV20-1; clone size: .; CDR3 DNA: TGCAGTACTGTAAGAGGCCTCTCCTACGAGCAGTACTTC; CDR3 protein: CSTVRGLSYEQYF
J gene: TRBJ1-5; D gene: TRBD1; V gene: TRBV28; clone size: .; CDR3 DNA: TGTGCCAGCAGTTTATGGGGGCAGGGGGCTTATAGCAATCAGCCCCAGCATTTT; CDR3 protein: CASSLWGQGAYSNQPQHF
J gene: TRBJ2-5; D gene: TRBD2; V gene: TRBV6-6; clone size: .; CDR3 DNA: TGTGCCAGCAGTGCCACCGGGACTAAACAAGAGACCCAGTACTTC; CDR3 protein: CASSATGTKQETQYF
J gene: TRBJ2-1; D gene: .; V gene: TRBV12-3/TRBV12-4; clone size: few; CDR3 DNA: TGTGCCAGCAACAAACACCAAGACAGGAGATACAATGAGCAGTTCTTC; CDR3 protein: CASNKHQDRRYNEQFF
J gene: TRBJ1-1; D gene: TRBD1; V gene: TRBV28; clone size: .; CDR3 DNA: TGTGCCAGCAGTTTTCTTCGGGCTCGACAGGGGCGTACTGAAGCTTTCTTT; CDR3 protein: CASSFLRARQGRTEAFF
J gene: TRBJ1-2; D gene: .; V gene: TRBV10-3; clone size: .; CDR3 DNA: TGTGCCATCAGTGAGGTCACAGCTTCCCCTAGCTATGGCTACACCTTC; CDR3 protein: CAISEVTASPSYGYTF